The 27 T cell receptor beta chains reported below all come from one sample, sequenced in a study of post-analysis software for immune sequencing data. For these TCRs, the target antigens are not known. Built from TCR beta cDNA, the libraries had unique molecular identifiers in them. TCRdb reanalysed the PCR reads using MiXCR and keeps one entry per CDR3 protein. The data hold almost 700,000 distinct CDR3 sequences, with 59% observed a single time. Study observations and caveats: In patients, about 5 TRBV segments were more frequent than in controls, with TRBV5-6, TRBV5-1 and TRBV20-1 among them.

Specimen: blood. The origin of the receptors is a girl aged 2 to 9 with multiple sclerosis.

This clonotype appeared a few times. The CDR3: CASSLSPLELADTDTQYF. The CDR3 nucleotides read TGCGCCAGCAGCTTATCCCCCCTCGAATTAGCGGATACAGATACGCAGTATTTT. J is TRBJ2-3 and V is TRBV5-1; perhaps TRBD2 as D (6 bases). V was clipped by 2 bases and J by 3 bases, with 22 bases between them. CDR3 size: 18 residues. Germline CDR1 and CDR2: SGHRS and YFSETQ.

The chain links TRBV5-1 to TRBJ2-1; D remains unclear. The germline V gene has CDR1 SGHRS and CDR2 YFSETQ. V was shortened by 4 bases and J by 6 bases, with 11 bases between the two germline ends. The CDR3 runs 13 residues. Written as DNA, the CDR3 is TGCGCCAGCAGCCCCTACCCCCGCAATGAGCAGTTCTTC. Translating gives CASSPYPRNEQFF.

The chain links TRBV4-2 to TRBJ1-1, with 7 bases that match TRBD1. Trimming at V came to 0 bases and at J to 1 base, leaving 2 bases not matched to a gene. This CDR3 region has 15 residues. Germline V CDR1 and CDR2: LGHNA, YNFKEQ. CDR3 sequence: CASSQENRGNTEAFF. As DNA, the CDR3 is TGTGCCAGCAGCCAAGAAAACAGGGGGAACACTGAAGCTTTCTTT.

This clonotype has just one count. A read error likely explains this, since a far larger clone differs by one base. CDR3 in DNA: TGTGCCAGCAGCATAGGCTACAATGAGCAGTTCTTC. Translating gives CASSIGYNEQFF. V is TRBV6-2 or TRBV6-3 and J is TRBJ2-1; D unclear. The germline V gene has CDR1 MNHEY and CDR2 SVGEGT. Trimming took off 6 bases at V and 3 bases at J, with 6 bases between the two ends. The CDR3 is 12 amino acids.

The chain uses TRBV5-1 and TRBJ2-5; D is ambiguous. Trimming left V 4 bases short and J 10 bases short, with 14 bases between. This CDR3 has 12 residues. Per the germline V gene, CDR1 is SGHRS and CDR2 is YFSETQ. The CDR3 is CASSLDGLIQYF. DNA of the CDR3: TGCGCCAGCAGCCTGGACGGTTTGATCCAGTACTTC.

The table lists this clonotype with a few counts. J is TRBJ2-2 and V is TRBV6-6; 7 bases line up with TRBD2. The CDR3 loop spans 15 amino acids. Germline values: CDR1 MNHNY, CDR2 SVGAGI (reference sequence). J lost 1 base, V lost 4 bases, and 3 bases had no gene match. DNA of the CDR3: TGTGCCAGCAGTTTGGTAGCGGGGAACACCGGGGAGCTGTTTTTT. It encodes CASSLVAGNTGELFF.

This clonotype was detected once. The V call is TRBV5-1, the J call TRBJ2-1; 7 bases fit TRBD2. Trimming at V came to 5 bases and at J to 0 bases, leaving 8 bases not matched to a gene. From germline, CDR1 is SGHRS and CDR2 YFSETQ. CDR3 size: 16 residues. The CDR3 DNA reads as TGCGCCAGCAGAAGCTCCCTAGCGGACTCCTACAATGAGCAGTTCTTC. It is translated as CASRSSLADSYNEQFF.

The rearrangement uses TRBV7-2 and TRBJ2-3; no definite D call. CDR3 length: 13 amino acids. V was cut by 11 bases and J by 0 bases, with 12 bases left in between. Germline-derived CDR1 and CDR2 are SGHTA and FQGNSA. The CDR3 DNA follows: TGTGCCTTTTTGGCGGCAAGCACAGATACGCAGTATTTT. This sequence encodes CAFLAASTDTQYF.

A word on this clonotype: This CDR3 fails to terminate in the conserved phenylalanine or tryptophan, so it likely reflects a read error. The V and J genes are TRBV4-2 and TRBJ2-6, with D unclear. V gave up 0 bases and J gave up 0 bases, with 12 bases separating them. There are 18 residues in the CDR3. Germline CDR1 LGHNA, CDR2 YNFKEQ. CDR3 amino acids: CASSQDRGRTSGANVLTC. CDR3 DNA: TGTGCCAGCAGCCAAGATCGCGGCAGGACCTCTGGGGCCAACGTCCTGACTTGC.

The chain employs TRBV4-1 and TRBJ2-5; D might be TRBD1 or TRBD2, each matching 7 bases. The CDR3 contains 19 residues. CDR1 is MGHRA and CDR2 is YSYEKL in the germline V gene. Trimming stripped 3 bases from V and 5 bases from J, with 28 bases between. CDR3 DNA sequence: TGCGCCAGCAGCCACCCCAGGGGGGGCTGGGGGAAGTCGGTTGAGACCCAGTACTTC. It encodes CASSHPRGGWGKSVETQYF.

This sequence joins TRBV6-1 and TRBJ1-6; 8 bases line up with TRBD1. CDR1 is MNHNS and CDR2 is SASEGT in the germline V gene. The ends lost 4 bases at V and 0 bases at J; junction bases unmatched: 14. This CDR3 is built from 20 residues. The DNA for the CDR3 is TGTGCCAGCAGTGGGCAACTGACAGGGGTCAGGAGCTCCTATAATTCACCCCTCCACTTT. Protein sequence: CASSGQLTGVRSSYNSPLHF.

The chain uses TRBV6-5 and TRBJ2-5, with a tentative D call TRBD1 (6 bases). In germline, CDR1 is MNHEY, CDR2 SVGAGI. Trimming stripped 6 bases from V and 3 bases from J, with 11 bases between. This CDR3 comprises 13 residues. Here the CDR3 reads CASRPGVEETQYF. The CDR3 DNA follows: TGTGCCAGCAGGCCAGGGGTAGAAGAGACCCAGTACTTC.

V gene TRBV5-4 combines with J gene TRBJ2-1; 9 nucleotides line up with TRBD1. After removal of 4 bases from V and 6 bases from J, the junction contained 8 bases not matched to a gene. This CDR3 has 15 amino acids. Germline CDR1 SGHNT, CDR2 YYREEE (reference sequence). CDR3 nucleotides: TGTGCCAGCAGCGCCCAATGGACAGGGGCCAATGAGCAGTTCTTC. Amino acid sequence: CASSAQWTGANEQFF. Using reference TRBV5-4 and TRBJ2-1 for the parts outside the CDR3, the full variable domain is ETGVTQSPTHLIKTRGQQVTLRCSSQSGHNTVSWYQQALGQGPQFIFQYYREEENGRGNFPPRFSGLQFPNYSSELNVNALELDDSALYLCASSAQWTGANEQFFGPGTRLTVL.

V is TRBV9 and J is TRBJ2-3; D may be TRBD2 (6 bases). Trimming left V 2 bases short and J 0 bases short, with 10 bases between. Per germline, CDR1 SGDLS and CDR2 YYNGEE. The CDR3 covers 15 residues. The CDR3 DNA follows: TGTGCCAGCAGCGTCGGAGGGGTTAGCACAGATACGCAGTATTTT. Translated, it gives CASSVGGVSTDTQYF.

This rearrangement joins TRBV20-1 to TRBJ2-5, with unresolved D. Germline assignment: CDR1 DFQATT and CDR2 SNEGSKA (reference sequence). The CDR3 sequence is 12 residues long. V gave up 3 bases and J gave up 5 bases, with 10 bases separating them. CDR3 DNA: TGCAGTGCTAGCCCCACTATGGAGACCCAGTACTTC. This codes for CSASPTMETQYF.

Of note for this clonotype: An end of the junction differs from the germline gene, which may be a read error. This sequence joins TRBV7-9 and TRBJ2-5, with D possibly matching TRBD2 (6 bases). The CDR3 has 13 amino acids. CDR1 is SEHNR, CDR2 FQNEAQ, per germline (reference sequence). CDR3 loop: CASSPGDKETRYF. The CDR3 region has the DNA TGTGCCAGCAGCCCGGGAGACAAAGAGACCCGGTACTTC.

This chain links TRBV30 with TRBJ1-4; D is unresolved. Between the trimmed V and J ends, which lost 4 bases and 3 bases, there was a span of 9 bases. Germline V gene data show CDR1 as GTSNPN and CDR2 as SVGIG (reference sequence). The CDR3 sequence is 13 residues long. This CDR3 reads CAWKKGSNEKLFF. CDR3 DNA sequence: TGTGCCTGGAAAAAAGGGTCTAATGAAAAACTGTTTTTT.

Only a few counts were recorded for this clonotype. Here the CDR3 DNA reads TGTGCCACCACGAGAGGAGGTTCCTATGGCTACACCTTC. This translates into CATTRGGSYGYTF. The gene calls are TRBV19 and TRBJ1-2; no firm D call. V dropped 10 bases and J dropped 4 bases, with 16 bases sitting between them. This CDR3 is 13 amino acids long. Germline V gene sequence: CDR1 LNHDA, CDR2 SQIVND (reference sequence).

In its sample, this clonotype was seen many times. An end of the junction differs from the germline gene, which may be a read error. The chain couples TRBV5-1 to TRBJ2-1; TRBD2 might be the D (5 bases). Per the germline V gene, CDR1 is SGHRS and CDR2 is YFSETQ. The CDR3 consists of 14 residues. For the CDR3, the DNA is TGTGCTAGCAGCTTAGGTGGCTCCTACAATGAGCAGTTCTTC. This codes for CASSLGGSYNEQFF.

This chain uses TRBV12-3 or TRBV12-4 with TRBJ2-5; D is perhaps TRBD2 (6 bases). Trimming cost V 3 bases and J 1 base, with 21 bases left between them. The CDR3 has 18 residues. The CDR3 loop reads CASSLRRVSGAAQETQYF. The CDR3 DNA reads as TGTGCCAGCAGTTTGAGGAGGGTCTCGGGAGCAGCCCAAGAGACCCAGTACTTC.

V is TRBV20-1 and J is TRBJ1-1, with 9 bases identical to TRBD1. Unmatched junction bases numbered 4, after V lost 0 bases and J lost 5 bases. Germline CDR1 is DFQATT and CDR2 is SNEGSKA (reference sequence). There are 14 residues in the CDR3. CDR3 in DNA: TGCAGTGCTAGAGATACAGGGGGCCGGACTGAAGCTTTCTTT. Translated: CSARDTGGRTEAFF.

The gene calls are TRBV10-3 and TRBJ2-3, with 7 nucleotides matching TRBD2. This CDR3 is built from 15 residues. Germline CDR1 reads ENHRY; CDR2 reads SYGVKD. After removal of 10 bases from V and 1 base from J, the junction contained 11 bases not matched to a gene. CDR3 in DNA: TGTGCCACCGGTGAGGGAGGGCGAGGCACAGATACGCAGTATTTT. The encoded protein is CATGEGGRGTDTQYF.

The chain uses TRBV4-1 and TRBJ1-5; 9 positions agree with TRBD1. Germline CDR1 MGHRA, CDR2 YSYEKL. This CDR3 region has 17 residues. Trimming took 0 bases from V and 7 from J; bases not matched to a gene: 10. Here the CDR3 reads CASSQDPGQGSYQPQHF. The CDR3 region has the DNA TGCGCCAGCAGCCAAGACCCGGGACAGGGAAGTTACCAGCCCCAGCATTTT.

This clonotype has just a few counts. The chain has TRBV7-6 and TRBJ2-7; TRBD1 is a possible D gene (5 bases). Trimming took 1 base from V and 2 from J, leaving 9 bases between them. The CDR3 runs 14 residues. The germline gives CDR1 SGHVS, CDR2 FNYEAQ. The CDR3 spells CASSLDGAPYEQYF. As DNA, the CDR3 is TGTGCCAGCAGCTTAGATGGGGCTCCCTACGAGCAGTACTTC.

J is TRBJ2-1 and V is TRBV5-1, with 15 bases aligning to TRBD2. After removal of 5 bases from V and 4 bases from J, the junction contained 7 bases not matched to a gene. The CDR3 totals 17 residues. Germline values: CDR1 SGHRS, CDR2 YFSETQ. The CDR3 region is CASSWTSGRAGYNEQFF. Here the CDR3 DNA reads TGCGCCAGCAGTTGGACTAGCGGGAGGGCTGGGTACAATGAGCAGTTCTTC. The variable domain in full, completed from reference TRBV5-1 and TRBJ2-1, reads KAGVTQTPRYLIKTRGQQVTLSCSPISGHRSVSWYQQTPGQGLQFLFEYFSETQRNKGNFPGRFSGRQFSNSRSEMNVSTLELGDSALYLCASSWTSGRAGYNEQFFGPGTRLTVL.

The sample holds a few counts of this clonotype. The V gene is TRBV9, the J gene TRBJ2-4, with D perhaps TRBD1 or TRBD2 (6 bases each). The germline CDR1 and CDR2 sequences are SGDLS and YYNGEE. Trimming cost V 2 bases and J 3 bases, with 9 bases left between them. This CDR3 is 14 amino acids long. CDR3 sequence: CASSVGGGKNIQYF. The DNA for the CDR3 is TGTGCCAGCAGCGTGGGGGGCGGCAAAAACATTCAGTACTTC. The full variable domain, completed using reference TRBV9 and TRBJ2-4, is DSGVTQTPKHLITATGQRVTLRCSPRSGDLSVYWYQQSLDQGLQFLIQYYNGEERAKGNILERFSAQQFPDLHSELNLSSLELGDSALYFCASSVGGGKNIQYFGAGTRLSVL.

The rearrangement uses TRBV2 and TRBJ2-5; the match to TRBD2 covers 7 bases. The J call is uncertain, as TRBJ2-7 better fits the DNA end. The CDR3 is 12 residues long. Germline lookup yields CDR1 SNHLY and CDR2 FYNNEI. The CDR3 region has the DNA TGTGCCAGCAGTGGGGGGGGACGCGAGCAGTACTTC. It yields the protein CASSGGGREQYF.